This T cell receptor beta chain was sequenced for a study of shared clonotypes between healthy human individuals. The assay was immunoSEQ multiplex PCR, and TCRdb's table has in-frame clones only and misses some. The sample has about 550,000 clones; just under 97% are singletons. Overall study results and limits: The study found 4.5% to 6% of naive CD4 clonotypes shared across a handful of donors. The study generally estimated greater richness for naive than memory subsets.

This clone was counted only a few times. Its antigen remains unidentified. Naive CD8 cells lacked CD45RO and underwent positive selection for CCR7, leaving out terminally differentiated effector memory CD45RA+ cells. The origin of this receptor is a woman aged 25 to 39 in good health. The sequenced material came from naive CD8+ T cells sorted from blood.

CDR3 in DNA: TGTGCCAGCAGCCAGGGTATCGGCTACACCTTC. Translated: CASSQGIGYTF. The chain couples TRBV5-8 to TRBJ1-2; maybe TRBD1 (5 bases). V lost 4 bases and J lost 8, with 9 bases in between. The germline gives CDR1 SGHTS, CDR2 YDEGEE. The CDR3 loop spans 11 amino acids. Looking up the rest from reference TRBV5-8 and TRBJ1-2 gives the full variable domain: EAGVTQSPTHLIKTRGQQATLRCSPISGHTSVYWYQQALGLGLQFLLWYDEGEERNRGNFPPRFSGRQFPNYSSELNVNALELEDSALYLCASSQGIGYTFGSGTRLTVV.